These 30 T cell receptor beta chains were sequenced from one sample in a study of blood T cells in healthy people across ages. A second PCR of 7 to 11 cycles used a sample-barcoded 5' primer and a J-beta primer mix. One entry per CDR3 protein results from TCRdb running MiXCR on the 5' RACE reads. This sample has over a million distinct CDR3 sequences, with 35% to 45% found just once. The sequenced sample was blood. The receptors were gathered from a woman between 18 and 29 years old in good health.

A few counts support this clonotype. V gene TRBV4-3 combines with J gene TRBJ2-1; D may be TRBD1 (5 bases). CDR1 is LGHNA, CDR2 YSLEER, per germline. Trimming stripped 0 bases from V and 7 bases from J, with 13 bases between. This CDR3 spans 15 amino acids. CDR3 sequence: CASSQDWAGSNEQFF. DNA of the CDR3: TGCGCCAGCAGCCAAGATTGGGCAGGGTCGAATGAGCAGTTCTTC.

The genes are TRBV3-1 and TRBJ1-5; D unclear. There are 18 residues in the CDR3. V was pared by 0 bases and J by 3 bases, with 18 bases between. Germline CDR1 and CDR2: LGHDT and YNNKEL (reference sequence). CDR3: CASSQELYLGNFNQPQHF. The CDR3 DNA reads TGTGCCAGCAGCCAAGAACTTTATCTCGGTAATTTCAATCAGCCCCAGCATTTT.

This chain connects TRBV6-6 to TRBJ1-4, with D maybe TRBD1 (6 bases). CDR1 is MNHNY and CDR2 is SVGAGI in the germline V gene (reference sequence). Trimming took off 3 bases at V and 6 bases at J, with 11 bases between the two ends. This CDR3 spans 14 amino acids. The DNA of the CDR3 is TGTGCCAGCAGTTATGGCGGGACATATGAAAAACTGTTTTTT. Translating it yields CASSYGGTYEKLFF.

The chain has TRBV20-1 and TRBJ2-1, with 8 bases identical to TRBD2. There are 17 residues in the CDR3. V lost 3 bases, J lost 4 bases, and 14 bases stayed unmatched. CDR1 DFQATT and CDR2 SNEGSKA come from the germline V gene (reference sequence). Here the CDR3 DNA reads TGCAGTGCTAGGGGCGCGGGGGGCCGATTGACATACAATGAGCAGTTCTTC. Amino acid sequence: CSARGAGGRLTYNEQFF.

The rearrangement links TRBV27 to TRBJ1-5; the match to TRBD1 covers 8 bases. Germline CDR1 reads MNHEY; CDR2 reads SMNVEV (reference sequence). J lost 4 bases, V lost 3 bases, and 8 bases had no gene match. The CDR3 is 16 residues long. CDR3 residues: CASSLTGETTNQPQHF. The CDR3 DNA sequence: TGTGCCAGCAGTTTGACAGGGGAGACCACTAATCAGCCCCAGCATTTT.

This clonotype was counted a few times. This chain uses TRBV9 with TRBJ2-1, with 9 nucleotides matching TRBD2. The CDR3 loop spans 17 amino acids. Germline-derived CDR1 and CDR2 are SGDLS and YYNGEE. Losses at the gene ends were 0 bases for V and 4 bases for J; bases not matched to a gene: 8. Written as DNA, the CDR3 is TGTGCCAGCAGCGTAGATTTGAGGAGCGGGGGGTACAATGAGCAGTTCTTC. It encodes CASSVDLRSGGYNEQFF.

CDR3 nucleotides: TGTGCCAGCAGGGGACTCCACTACGAGCAGTACTTC. This encodes CASRGLHYEQYF. This sequence joins TRBV2 and TRBJ2-7; perhaps TRBD2 as D (6 bases). V was pared by 6 bases and J by 3 bases, with 9 bases between. There are 12 residues in the CDR3. Germline V gives CDR1 SNHLY, CDR2 FYNNEI.

Note on this clonotype: At one of its ends the junction is not consistent with the germline gene, which may arise from a read error. The chain recombines TRBV27 with TRBJ2-1, with 14 bases fitting TRBD2. This CDR3 contains 18 residues. CDR1 is MNHEY, CDR2 SMNVEV, per germline (reference sequence). For the CDR3, the DNA is TGTACCAGCAGTTCAGGGACTAGCGGGGGTAGCTCCTACAATGAGCAGTTCTTC. This translates into CTSSSGTSGGSSYNEQFF.

The CDR3 loop is CSVRDRGSNSGANVLTF. The CDR3 coding sequence is TGCAGCGTAAGGGACAGGGGGTCGAACTCTGGGGCCAACGTCCTGACTTTC. This chain connects TRBV29-1 to TRBJ2-6; 11 nucleotides align to TRBD1. Germline trimming cut 6 bases from V and 0 bases from J; bases unmatched to any gene: 7. There are 17 residues in the CDR3. Looked up from germline, CDR1 is SQVTM and CDR2 is ANQGSEA. The entire variable domain, with the rest obtained from reference TRBV29-1 and TRBJ2-6, is as follows: SAVISQKPSRDICQRGTSLTIQCQVDSQVTMMFWYRQQPGQSLTLIATANQGSEATYESGFVIDKFPISRPNLTFSTLTVSNMSPEDSSIYLCSVRDRGSNSGANVLTFGAGSRLTVL.

The chain carries TRBV20-1 and TRBJ1-5; 7 nucleotides match TRBD1. With 0 bases clipped from V and 1 base from J, the junction kept 15 bases outside the gene matches. CDR1 and CDR2 from the germline V gene are DFQATT and SNEGSKA (reference sequence). The CDR3 consists of 19 residues. CDR3 sequence (DNA): TGCAGTGCTAGAGATCTATGGGGGCAGGGGGAGTGGAGCAATCAGCCCCAGCATTTT. This codes for CSARDLWGQGEWSNQPQHF.

The genes are TRBV11-3 and TRBJ2-3; D gene unclear. CDR1 and CDR2 from the germline V gene are SGHNT and YENEEA. This CDR3 has 14 amino acids. V shed 2 bases and J shed 1 base, with 7 bases lying between them. Here the CDR3 DNA reads TGTGCCAGCAGCTTATCCGACGGCACAGATACGCAGTATTTT. Amino acid sequence: CASSLSDGTDTQYF.

The rearrangement links TRBV20-1 to TRBJ2-1; D not resolved. The CDR3 totals 17 residues. The V gene lost 6 bases and the J gene lost 8 bases, with 29 bases spanning the gap. Germline CDR1 reads DFQATT; CDR2 reads SNEGSKA (reference sequence). CDR3 protein: CSATLWALGFRGYEQFF. CDR3 sequence (DNA): TGCAGTGCCACCTTGTGGGCTTTAGGTTTCAGAGGTTATGAGCAGTTCTTC.

The rearrangement links TRBV20-1 to TRBJ1-2; D remains ambiguous. The germline gives CDR1 DFQATT, CDR2 SNEGSKA (reference sequence). The V gene lost 0 bases and the J gene lost 3 bases, with 17 bases spanning the gap. The CDR3 consists of 16 residues. CDR3 nucleotides: TGCAGTGCTAGAGATATCCAACGACAAGCACACTATGGCTACACCTTC. The encoded protein is CSARDIQRQAHYGYTF.

The chain has TRBV12-5 and TRBJ2-1; D is unresolved. The V end was cut by 5 bases, the J end by 8 bases, with 13 bases between. The CDR3 consists of 13 residues. Germline CDR1 and CDR2: LGHNT and FRNRAP. CDR3 nucleotide sequence: TGTGCTAGTGGTCCCCCCCCTAGGGATGAGCAGTTCTTC. Protein sequence: CASGPPPRDEQFF. The full variable domain, rest sourced from reference TRBV12-5 and TRBJ2-1, is DARVTQTPRHKVTEMGQEVTMRCQPILGHNTVFWYRQTMMQGLELLAYFRNRAPLDDSGMPKDRFSAEMPDATLATLKIQPSEPRDSAVYFCASGPPPRDEQFFGPGTRLTVL.

The J gene is TRBJ1-3, the V gene TRBV7-9; TRBD1 is a possible D gene (5 bases). The V end was cut by 5 bases, the J end by 4 bases, with 12 bases between. This CDR3 contains 14 residues. Per the germline V gene, CDR1 is SEHNR and CDR2 is FQNEAQ (reference sequence). The CDR3 loop reads CASSVGTSGNTIYF. CDR3 bases: TGTGCCAGCAGCGTCGGGACGTCGGGAAACACCATATATTTT.

This sequence joins TRBV10-3 and TRBJ1-1; D unclear. The germline gives CDR1 ENHRY, CDR2 SYGVKD. Trimming cost V 3 bases and J 0 bases, with 8 bases left between them. The CDR3 covers 14 residues. The CDR3 region has the DNA TGTGCCATCAGTGACGACGGCCTGAACACTGAAGCTTTCTTT. This codes for CAISDDGLNTEAFF.

The V and J genes are TRBV4-2 and TRBJ1-4, with D tentatively TRBD1 (5 bases). CDR3 length equals 15 residues. Trimming pared 0 bases from V and 7 bases from J, leaving 12 bases between. Germline values: CDR1 LGHNA, CDR2 YNFKEQ. CDR3 coding DNA: TGTGCCAGCAGCCAAGATGTGGGGGGGGTTGAAAAACTGTTTTTT. Encoded protein: CASSQDVGGVEKLFF.

V gene TRBV12-3 or TRBV12-4 combines with J gene TRBJ2-7; D not certain. Trimming pared 5 bases from V and 1 base from J, leaving 6 bases between. The CDR3 has 12 amino acids. The CDR3 DNA reads TGTGCCAGCAGTACTGCATCCTACGAGCAGTACTTC. Its protein product is CASSTASYEQYF.

This clonotype was counted a few times. The V call is TRBV14, the J call TRBJ2-7; 7 bases map to TRBD1. J was trimmed by 4 bases and V by 8 bases; bases with no gene match: 8. The CDR3 covers 13 residues. Germline loops: CDR1 SGHDN, CDR2 FVKESK. DNA of the CDR3: TGTGCCAGCCGGGACAGAGATCTTTACGAGCAGTACTTC. Its protein product is CASRDRDLYEQYF.

The chain uses TRBV6-2 or TRBV6-3 and TRBJ2-5; a weak D match, TRBD2 (5 bases). Deletions cut 6 bases from V and 11 bases from J, with 13 bases between. Germline lookup yields CDR1 MNHEY and CDR2 SVGEGT. The CDR3 sequence is 11 residues long. For the CDR3, the DNA is TGTGCCAGCAGGTCTAGCCGTGAGCAGTACTTC. It is translated as CASRSSREQYF.

This sequence joins TRBV20-1 and TRBJ2-5, with D perhaps matching TRBD1 or TRBD2 (5 bases each). The CDR3 is 13 residues long. Germline loops: CDR1 DFQATT, CDR2 SNEGSKA (reference sequence). V lost 6 bases, J lost 5 bases, and 16 bases lay in between. CDR3 protein: CSADMGDGETQYF. Here the CDR3 DNA reads TGCAGTGCCGATATGGGGGACGGGGAGACCCAGTACTTC.

J is TRBJ1-1 and V is TRBV12-3 or TRBV12-4, with 9 bases aligning to TRBD1. The CDR3 runs to 15 residues. Trimming removed 6 bases from V and 2 bases from J; junction bases left unmatched: 7. Here the CDR3 DNA reads TGTGCCAGCAGGCGCCGGGACAGGGTTAACACTGAAGCTTTCTTT. Amino acids: CASRRRDRVNTEAFF.

The chain recombines TRBV20-1 with TRBJ2-1, with 10 bases matching TRBD2. CDR1 DFQATT and CDR2 SNEGSKA come from the germline V gene (reference sequence). The CDR3 is 16 residues long. V was clipped by 4 bases and J by 5 bases; unmatched bases: 11. The CDR3 reads CSATPSLAGAHNEQFF. CDR3 coding DNA: TGCAGTGCTACCCCATCTCTAGCGGGAGCCCACAATGAGCAGTTCTTC.

The rearrangement links TRBV6-6 to TRBJ1-1, with D tentatively TRBD1 (6 bases). V was shortened by 10 bases and J by 4 bases, with 16 bases between the two germline ends. CDR3 length: 13 amino acids. The germline V gene has CDR1 MNHNY and CDR2 SVGAGI (reference sequence). The CDR3 here is CATYRVRGTEAFF. In nucleotides, the CDR3 is TGTGCCACGTACAGGGTAAGAGGCACTGAAGCTTTCTTT.

The rearrangement links TRBV3-1 to TRBJ2-7; D is undetermined. V lost 3 bases and J lost 0, with 15 bases in between. The CDR3 is 16 residues long. The V gene's germline CDR1 is LGHDT and CDR2 YNNKEL (reference sequence). The CDR3 nucleotides are TGTGCCAGCAGCCAGCTTAGTGGGCGTAACTCCTACGAGCAGTACTTC. Translated: CASSQLSGRNSYEQYF.

The chain uses TRBV12-3 or TRBV12-4 and TRBJ2-2, with D possibly TRBD2 on 5 matching bases. Trimming removed 7 bases from V and 4 bases from J, with 10 bases in between. CDR3 size: 13 residues. CDR3 sequence reads: CASTGIRTGELFF. The CDR3 DNA reads as TGTGCCAGCACCGGGATCCGCACCGGGGAGCTGTTTTTT.

This sequence joins TRBV9 and TRBJ2-2, with 7 bases that match TRBD1. Per the germline V gene, CDR1 is SGDLS and CDR2 is YYNGEE. The V and J ends lost 3 bases and 1 base, in that order; junction bases with no gene match: 3. The CDR3 is 15 amino acids. The CDR3 bases are TGTGCCAGCAGCGCCGACAGGGTGAACACCGGGGAGCTGTTTTTT. It is translated as CASSADRVNTGELFF.

In regard to this clonotype: A much larger clone lies one base from this, so it may be a read error. This CDR3 reads CSASGVSSYNEQYF. CDR3 bases: TGCAGTGCTAGTGGAGTGAGCTCCTACAATGAGCAGTACTTC. The chain joins TRBV20-1 to TRBJ2-1; D not resolved. Judging by the DNA end, TRBJ2-7 fits better; the J call may be wrong. The CDR3 is 14 amino acids. Per the germline V gene, CDR1 is DFQATT and CDR2 is SNEGSKA (reference sequence).

This chain links TRBV7-2 with TRBJ2-1, with a weak D call TRBD1 (6 bases). Germline values: CDR1 SGHTA, CDR2 FQGNSA. The CDR3 consists of 13 residues. Trimming took 5 bases from V and 8 from J, leaving 13 bases between them. CDR3 nucleotides: TGTGCCAGCAGCGGGATGGGGGCCGATGAGCAGTTCTTC. This translates into CASSGMGADEQFF.

This clonotype was counted at least ten times. The chain joins TRBV4-3 to TRBJ2-7, with D maybe TRBD1 (6 bases). The CDR3 totals 14 residues. The V and J ends lost 9 bases and 6 bases respectively, with 21 bases between them. The V gene's germline CDR1 is LGHNA and CDR2 YSLEER. In DNA form, the CDR3 reads TGCGCCAGTTCCACACAGGGATTTAACAGCGAGCAGTACTTC. Its translation is CASSTQGFNSEQYF.